The sequence of this T cell receptor beta chain was determined in a study of T cell responses to AZD1222 COVID-19 vaccine. Study-wide points: Unmutated variant regions are reportedly targeted by nearly half of spike-specific TCRs.

Data came from immunoSEQ multiplex PCR; TCRdb stores just in-frame clones and leaves some out. This repertoire shows 65,000 to 100,000 clones, approximately 90% found once; its top ten account for 6.5% to 9.5%. The V end was cut by 7 bases, the J end by 0 bases, with 13 bases between. This CDR3 is built from 15 residues. The germline gives CDR1 MNHNY, CDR2 SVGAGI (reference sequence). Worth noting for this clone: What it binds is not known.

This sequence originates from an adult who received the AZD1222 COVID-19 vaccine. The input for sequencing was peripheral blood, taken 28 days after the second AZD1222 dose. The J gene is TRBJ2-1, the V gene TRBV6-6; the D is unclear. CDR3: CASTLSQSSYNEQFF. As DNA, the CDR3 is TGTGCCAGCACCCTAAGTCAGAGCTCCTACAATGAGCAGTTCTTC.